These 31 T cell receptor beta chains came from one sample sequenced in a study of control samples from healthy donors and cancer patients. The assay was immunoSEQ multiplex PCR, and TCRdb's table has in-frame clones only and misses some. The sample includes 55,000 to 85,000 clones, approximately 87% seen only once; the top ten take approximately 2.3%. Sequencing was done on a sample of PBMCs. The receptor source for this set is a woman aged 50 to 65 with head and neck cancer.

V usage is TRBV3-1 (or the pseudogene TRBV3-2) and J usage is TRBJ2-5; 13 positions match TRBD2. The CDR3 loop spans 14 amino acids. CDR1 is LGHDT and CDR2 is YNNKEL in the germline V gene (reference sequence). V lost 5 bases and J lost 5; bases outside the gene matches: 2. The CDR3 reads CASSELAGGETQYF. The CDR3 DNA reads TGTGCCAGCAGCGAACTAGCGGGGGGGGAGACCCAGTACTTC.

The chain links TRBV5-1 to TRBJ2-7, with a tentative D call TRBD1 (6 bases). From germline, CDR1 is SGHRS and CDR2 YFSETQ. The V end was cut by 0 bases, the J end by 0 bases, with 19 bases between. CDR3 length equals 18 residues. The CDR3 nucleotides read TGCGCCAGCAGCTTGGCCGTCTCTACAGGGTGGAGCTCCTACGAGCAGTACTTC. The encoded protein is CASSLAVSTGWSSYEQYF.

The chain carries TRBV3-1 (or the pseudogene TRBV3-2) and TRBJ2-4; 7 bases line up with TRBD1. V lost 1 base, J lost 2 bases, and 2 bases stayed unmatched. CDR1 and CDR2 from the germline V gene are LGHDT and YNNKEL (reference sequence). This CDR3 spans 15 amino acids. For the CDR3, the DNA is TGTGCCAGCAGCCAAGGACAGGGATCCAAAAACATTCAGTACTTC. As protein: CASSQGQGSKNIQYF.

The genes are TRBV3-1 (or the pseudogene TRBV3-2) and TRBJ2-1; 9 positions match TRBD1. Germline CDR1 LGHDT, CDR2 YNNKEL (reference sequence). The V segment lost 4 bases and the J segment 9 bases; nucleotides outside the gene matches: 10. The CDR3 totals 15 residues. The CDR3 here is CASSPGQGLGSEQFF. CDR3 sequence (DNA): TGTGCCAGCAGCCCGGGACAGGGCCTAGGAAGTGAGCAGTTCTTC.

The chain couples TRBV28 to TRBJ2-7; TRBD2 agrees at 8 bases. This CDR3 region has 14 residues. V lost 6 bases, J lost 4 bases, and 8 bases stayed unmatched. Germline CDR1 MDHEN, CDR2 SYDVKM. The CDR3: CASRKAGGSYEQYF. CDR3 DNA: TGTGCCAGCAGGAAGGCGGGGGGCTCATACGAGCAGTACTTC.

The gene calls are TRBV19 and TRBJ2-5, with D possibly matching TRBD1 (5 bases). V was trimmed by 5 bases and J by 1 base, leaving 14 bases between them. The CDR3 totals 15 residues. Germline V lookup: CDR1 LNHDA, CDR2 SQIVND (reference sequence). The CDR3 region has the DNA TGTGCCAGTAGTCCCCGGCAGGGCCCCCAAGAGACCCAGTACTTC. Amino acids: CASSPRQGPQETQYF.

This clone was detected only once. The V and J genes are TRBV6-5 and TRBJ1-5; TRBD1 agrees at 10 bases. V lost 4 bases and J lost 4; bases outside the gene matches: 1. CDR1 is MNHEY and CDR2 is SVGAGI in the germline V gene. CDR3 length: 14 residues. This chain's CDR3 is CASSSDRGNQPQHF. CDR3 coding DNA: TGTGCCAGCAGTTCGGACAGGGGGAATCAGCCCCAGCATTTT.

In DNA form, the CDR3 reads TGTGCCAGCAGTTTAAGTGGGCGGGGAAACTACGAGCAGTACTTC. This translates into CASSLSGRGNYEQYF. The J gene is TRBJ2-7, the V gene TRBV27; the D gene is possibly TRBD2 (6 bases). The V end lost 2 bases, the J end lost 3 bases, and 14 bases lay between the germline ends. The CDR3 is 15 residues long. Looked up from germline, CDR1 is MNHEY and CDR2 is SMNVEV (reference sequence).

This chain links TRBV6-4 with TRBJ1-2; TRBD1 agrees at 9 bases. V was pared by 0 bases and J by 8 bases, with 13 bases of the junction left unmatched. Germline CDR1 is MRHNA and CDR2 is SNTAGT. The CDR3 runs to 17 residues. This CDR3 is CASSDSGDGPGTGGYTF. DNA for the CDR3: TGTGCCAGCAGTGACTCGGGGGATGGTCCCGGGACAGGGGGCTACACCTTC.

On this clone: The sample holds other DNA sequences that translate to the same CDR3. The chain joins TRBV28 to TRBJ2-7, with D maybe TRBD2 (6 bases). Germline CDR1 reads MDHEN; CDR2 reads SYDVKM. The CDR3 spans 12 residues. Trimming removed 5 bases at V and 5 bases at J, with 10 bases between. The CDR3 here is CASSPGGNEQYF. The CDR3 DNA reads as TGTGCCAGCAGTCCCGGGGGAAACGAGCAGTACTTC.

V gene TRBV19 combines with J gene TRBJ1-1; unclear D gene. Germline V gives CDR1 LNHDA, CDR2 SQIVND (reference sequence). The CDR3 contains 12 residues. V shed 6 bases and J shed 4 bases, with 9 bases lying between them. The CDR3 is CASSPVRTEAFF. The CDR3 nucleotides read TGTGCCAGTAGCCCGGTGCGCACTGAAGCTTTCTTT.

This clone was counted between two and nine times. The genes are TRBV6-6 and TRBJ2-3; D is possibly TRBD2 (5 bases). Germline V gives CDR1 MNHNY, CDR2 SVGAGI (reference sequence). The CDR3 consists of 12 residues. Trimming left V 6 bases short and J 3 bases short, with 7 bases between. The CDR3 loop is CASRGRTDTQYF. As DNA, the CDR3 is TGTGCCAGCAGGGGGAGAACAGATACGCAGTATTTT.

The chain links TRBV5-1 to TRBJ1-4; 12 nucleotides agree with TRBD1. The CDR3 consists of 16 residues. V lost 0 bases, J lost 5 bases, and 2 bases stayed unmatched. The germline gives CDR1 SGHRS, CDR2 YFSETQ. The CDR3 here is CASSLAGQGANEKLFF. CDR3 DNA: TGCGCCAGCAGCTTGGCGGGACAGGGGGCGAATGAAAAACTGTTTTTT.

The V call is TRBV27, the J call TRBJ1-6; 8 nucleotides line up with TRBD1. The length of the CDR3 is 13 residues. V lost 3 bases, J lost 13 bases, and 5 bases stayed unmatched. Per the germline V gene, CDR1 is MNHEY and CDR2 is SMNVEV (reference sequence). CDR3 residues: CASSFQGAGPLHF. CDR3 DNA sequence: TGTGCCAGCAGTTTTCAGGGGGCTGGGCCCCTCCACTTT.

This clone was counted once. Here the CDR3 reads CASSSLGDFNTEAFF. Written as DNA, the CDR3 is TGTGCCAGTAGCTCACTCGGGGACTTCAACACTGAAGCTTTCTTT. This chain uses TRBV19 with TRBJ1-1; D is possibly TRBD1 (5 bases). Germline CDR1 is LNHDA and CDR2 is SQIVND (reference sequence). V lost 6 bases and J 2 bases, leaving 16 bases between the germline ends. CDR3 length: 15 residues.

This chain joins TRBV3-1 (or the pseudogene TRBV3-2) and TRBJ2-2; possibly TRBD1 for D (5 bases). In germline, CDR1 is LGHDT, CDR2 YNNKEL (reference sequence). Trimming left V 4 bases short and J 3 bases short, with 12 bases between. The length of the CDR3 is 15 residues. CDR3 nucleotide sequence: TGTGCCAGCAGCCGGGGTCAGGGATACACCGGGGAGCTGTTTTTT. Translation: CASSRGQGYTGELFF.

This clone turned up a few times. The same CDR3 can be traced to other DNA sequences in this sample. This sequence joins TRBV9 and TRBJ1-2; 7 bases map to TRBD1. Trimming at V came to 4 bases and at J to 9 bases, leaving 27 bases not matched to a gene. The CDR3 totals 19 residues. CDR1 is SGDLS and CDR2 is YYNGEE in the germline V gene. The CDR3 DNA reads TGTGCCAGCAGCCACAACCGAGGGGGCACCGATAATCGACCTATTAGCTACACCTTC. Protein: CASSHNRGGTDNRPISYTF.

This rearrangement joins TRBV5-4 to TRBJ2-1, with TRBD2 identical over 9 bases. This CDR3 is 16 amino acids long. Germline assignment: CDR1 SGHNT and CDR2 YYREEE (reference sequence). V trimming: 3 bases; J trimming: 4 bases; junction bases outside the gene matches: 8. CDR3 loop: CASSSSGVVAYNEQFF. The CDR3 nucleotides read TGTGCCAGCAGCTCTAGCGGGGTGGTGGCATACAATGAGCAGTTCTTC. The complete variable domain, with remaining parts taken from reference TRBV5-4 and TRBJ2-1, reads ETGVTQSPTHLIKTRGQQVTLRCSSQSGHNTVSWYQQALGQGPQFIFQYYREEENGRGNFPPRFSGLQFPNYSSELNVNALELDDSALYLCASSSSGVVAYNEQFFGPGTRLTVL.

The chain carries TRBV2 and TRBJ2-3; 7 positions match TRBD2. Germline V gene data show CDR1 as SNHLY and CDR2 as FYNNEI. V lost 6 bases and J lost 2; bases outside the gene matches: 14. This CDR3 region has 17 residues. The CDR3 is CASRSRQGLRNTDTQYF. CDR3 DNA: TGTGCCAGCAGGTCACGTCAGGGACTACGGAACACAGATACGCAGTATTTT.

Only one count was recorded for this clone. This CDR3 reads CASSFGQGSVYTDTQYF. For the CDR3, the DNA is TGTGCCAGCAGCTTTGGGCAGGGCAGCGTTTACACAGATACGCAGTATTTT. The chain is built from TRBV5-6 and TRBJ2-3; TRBD1 might be the D (5 bases). Looked up from germline, CDR1 is SGHDT and CDR2 is YYEEEE. The V gene lost 2 bases and the J gene lost 2 bases, with 18 bases spanning the gap. The CDR3 runs 17 residues.

This clone occurred a few times. The chain couples TRBV4-2 to TRBJ1-1; tentatively, D is TRBD1 (6 bases). The V end was cut by 0 bases, the J end by 3 bases, with 11 bases between. Germline-derived CDR1 and CDR2 are LGHNA and YNFKEQ. The length of the CDR3 is 15 residues. The CDR3 protein is CASSQEITGYTEAFF. Here the CDR3 DNA reads TGTGCCAGCAGCCAAGAAATCACAGGGTACACTGAAGCTTTCTTT.

The rearrangement uses TRBV3-1 (or the pseudogene TRBV3-2) and TRBJ1-3; TRBD1 aligns across 7 bases. Germline CDR1 is LGHDT and CDR2 is YNNKEL (reference sequence). The CDR3 consists of 19 residues. Trimming removed 2 bases from V and 2 bases from J; junction bases left unmatched: 15. The CDR3 reads CASSQTQGSTLFAGNTIYF. CDR3 DNA: TGTGCCAGCAGCCAAACACAGGGGTCGACGTTGTTTGCTGGAAACACCATATATTTT.

A single count supports this clone. V gene TRBV5-4 combines with J gene TRBJ1-6; 8 bases match TRBD1. CDR1 SGHNT and CDR2 YYREEE come from the germline V gene (reference sequence). CDR3 length: 15 residues. The J segment lost 8 bases and the V segment lost 4 bases, leaving 8 bases of the junction unmatched. The CDR3 is CASSGQGNVDSPLHF. The DNA of the CDR3 is TGTGCCAGCAGCGGACAGGGTAATGTAGATTCACCCCTCCACTTT.

The chain recombines TRBV3-1 (or the pseudogene TRBV3-2) with TRBJ1-6; 7 bases align to TRBD1. Looked up from germline, CDR1 is LGHDT and CDR2 is YNNKEL (reference sequence). Losses at the gene ends were 4 bases for V and 5 bases for J; bases not matched to a gene: 5. The CDR3 is 15 residues long. CDR3 in amino acids: CASSLSGQNNSPLHF. CDR3 bases: TGTGCCAGCAGCCTATCGGGACAGAATAATTCACCCCTCCACTTT.

The chain carries TRBV28 and TRBJ2-1; D unresolved. CDR1 and CDR2 (germline): MDHEN, SYDVKM. The CDR3 sequence is 14 residues long. Trimming took 2 bases from V and 7 from J, leaving 12 bases between them. In DNA form, the CDR3 reads TGTGCCAGCAGTTTAAACTCGGGTCGGAATGAGCAGTTCTTC. It codes for CASSLNSGRNEQFF.

In this sample, this clone turned up a few times. The V and J genes are TRBV5-6 and TRBJ1-6, with D unclear. Germline-derived CDR1 and CDR2 are SGHDT and YYEEEE. Trimming removed 0 bases from V and 11 bases from J, with 9 bases in between. The CDR3 spans 13 residues. This chain's CDR3 is CASSLGSRPPLHF. The CDR3 DNA reads as TGTGCCAGCAGCTTGGGCAGCCGGCCACCCCTCCACTTT.

This CDR3 is CASSPGTSGGARYNEQFF. DNA of the CDR3: TGTGCCAGCTCACCAGGGACTAGCGGGGGGGCCCGTTACAATGAGCAGTTCTTC. This sequence joins TRBV18 and TRBJ2-1; TRBD2 aligns across 16 bases. This CDR3 spans 18 amino acids. CDR1 and CDR2 from the germline V gene are KGHSH and LQKENI. Trimming at V came to 2 bases and at J to 4 bases, leaving 5 bases not matched to a gene. The complete variable domain, with remaining parts taken from reference TRBV18 and TRBJ2-1, reads NAGVMQNPRHLVRRRGQEARLRCSPMKGHSHVYWYRQLPEEGLKFMVYLQKENIIDESGMPKERFSAEFPKEGPSILRIQQVVRGDSAAYFCASSPGTSGGARYNEQFFGPGTRLTVL.

V and J are TRBV7-8 and TRBJ2-1; 10 bases map to TRBD2. The V and J ends lost 5 bases and 10 bases, in that order; junction bases with no gene match: 20. Germline values: CDR1 SGHVS, CDR2 FQNEAQ. The CDR3 runs 18 residues. CDR3 sequence reads: CASSELGTSGARFSEQFF. The DNA of the CDR3 is TGTGCCAGCAGCGAGCTGGGTACTAGCGGGGCTCGATTTTCGGAGCAGTTCTTC. The whole variable domain, filled in from reference TRBV7-8 and TRBJ2-1, reads GAGVSQSPRYKVAKRGQDVALRCDPISGHVSLFWYQQALGQGPEFLTYFQNEAQLDKSGLPSDRFFAERPEGSVSTLKIQRTQQEDSAVYLCASSELGTSGARFSEQFFGPGTRLTVL.

The chain has TRBV30 and TRBJ2-5, with D possibly TRBD2 on 7 matching bases. V was shortened by 2 bases and J by 4 bases, with 14 bases between the two germline ends. The CDR3 totals 14 residues. Per the germline V gene, CDR1 is GTSNPN and CDR2 is SVGIG (reference sequence). CDR3 DNA: TGTGCCTGGAGTAAGGGGGGGGTTCGAGAGACCCAGTACTTC. Its protein is CAWSKGGVRETQYF.

The genes are TRBV4-2 and TRBJ2-2, with TRBD1 identical over 7 bases. The germline V gene has CDR1 LGHNA and CDR2 YNFKEQ. This CDR3 region has 14 residues. V lost 6 bases, J lost 3 bases, and 4 bases stayed unmatched. The DNA for the CDR3 is TGTGCCAGCAGTACAGGGGACGACACCGGGGAGCTGTTTTTT. Amino acids: CASSTGDDTGELFF.

This sequence joins TRBV18 and TRBJ1-5, with 8 bases that match TRBD1. The CDR3 spans 15 residues. The junction had 4 bases not matched to a gene; V was cut back by 6 bases and J by 0 bases. Germline CDR1 reads KGHSH; CDR2 reads LQKENI. CDR3: CASSLDRDSNQPQHF. CDR3 sequence (DNA): TGTGCCAGCTCCCTGGACAGGGATAGCAATCAGCCCCAGCATTTT.